This record concerns one TCR beta chain sequence. The antigen is unknown. Germline-derived CDR1 and CDR2 are SGHRS and YFSETQ. CDR3 length: 13 residues. V lost 2 bases, J lost 6 bases, and 4 bases stayed unmatched. These data originate in a study of T cells in localized non-small cell lung cancer. Overall study findings and caveats: Sequencing, confined to only one tumor region, leaves heterogeneity possible. Longer overall survival was linked to higher blood T cell density. For the top 100 tumor clones, a median around 55 also appeared in adjacent lung. Uninvolved adjacent lung showed peak T cell clonality, exceeding tumor.

Repertoires were generated with immunoSEQ multiplex PCR, while TCRdb's copy carries only in-frame clones and drops some. The table records 55,000 to 75,000 clones, roughly nine tenths of them present only once. This TCR derives from a male donor aged 60 or over with stage III squamous cell lung carcinoma. The rearrangement links TRBV5-1 to TRBJ1-1; the match to TRBD1 covers 7 bases. The sample here was peripheral blood, taken before any cancer treatment. In DNA form, the CDR3 reads TGCGCCAGCAGCTTTGAGACAGGGTCTGAAGCTTTCTTT. The encoded protein is CASSFETGSEAFF.